This T cell receptor (beta chain) comes out of a study of blood T cell repertoires in COVID-19. The trim removed 2 bases at V and 5 bases at J, leaving 11 bases unmatched. CDR3 length: 17 residues. In germline, CDR1 is MNHEY, CDR2 SMNVEV (reference sequence). The data were produced by immunoSEQ multiplex PCR, yet TCRdb's version contains in-frame clones alone and is incomplete. The repertoire holds under 170,000 clones, with roughly 85% as singletons. Specimen: peripheral blood. The sequence was obtained from a man in his sixties or seventies with acute or convalescent COVID-19. This chain joins TRBV27 and TRBJ2-5; 10 nucleotides line up with TRBD2. CDR3 in DNA: TGTGCCAGCAGTTTAAGAGGGATTAGCGGGAGGCTCGAGACCCAGTACTTC. As protein: CASSLRGISGRLETQYF.